This T cell receptor (beta chain) originates from a study of blood T cell repertoires in COVID-19. Study-wide context: Researchers got acute and convalescent COVID-19 samples from the United States, Italy and Spain. PBMCs, B-cell-depleted T cells, or T cells provided the cDNA or gDNA that made up the material.

This CDR3 region has 13 residues. The V gene's germline CDR1 is MNHEY and CDR2 SVGAGI. The V gene end was trimmed by 8 bases and the J gene end by 8 bases; junction bases not matched to a gene: 11. In the original analysis: Amplification of reference gene primers was used by the study to estimate nucleated cell counts. Produced via immunoSEQ multiplex PCR; TCRdb's table is partial and in-frame only. The D gene and trimming were derived from the DNA, and the V and J assignments and clone size from that table. Of 90,000 to 130,000 clones listed, approximately 86% are singletons. This receptor was taken from a middle-aged man with acute or convalescent COVID-19. The chain uses TRBV6-5 and TRBJ1-2, with 7 bases identical to TRBD1. The sample consisted of peripheral blood. The CDR3 DNA is TGTGCCAGCTTTGATAGGGTACAGGGGGGCTACACCTTC. Its translation is CASFDRVQGGYTF.